The next 12 T cell receptor beta chains were all read from a single sample in a study of blood T cell repertoires in COVID-19. Using immunoSEQ multiplex PCR, the repertoire was profiled, and TCRdb retains in-frame clones only, with some absent. Here the sample spans approximately 150,000 clones, 81% being singletons. The sample consisted of peripheral blood. The receptors were sampled from a human donor in a cohort sampled during active COVID-19.

In its sample, this clone was seen a few times. V is TRBV6-5 and J is TRBJ2-7; D is unresolved. Trimming shortened V by 0 bases and J by 2 bases, and 8 bases separated the two germline ends. The CDR3 sequence is 14 residues long. CDR1 is MNHEY, CDR2 SVGAGI, per germline. CDR3: CASSYSGATYEQYF. CDR3 DNA: TGTGCCAGCAGTTACTCGGGCGCGACCTACGAGCAGTACTTC.

The gene calls are TRBV9 and TRBJ2-5, with D possibly being TRBD2 (6 bases). This CDR3 has 14 amino acids. Trimming left V 6 bases short and J 4 bases short, with 16 bases between. Germline V CDR1 and CDR2: SGDLS, YYNGEE. Written as DNA, the CDR3 is TGTGCCAGCACCGTCGGGAGTTGGGGAGAGACCCAGTACTTC. Translated, it gives CASTVGSWGETQYF. The variable domain in full, completed from reference TRBV9 and TRBJ2-5, reads DSGVTQTPKHLITATGQRVTLRCSPRSGDLSVYWYQQSLDQGLQFLIQYYNGEERAKGNILERFSAQQFPDLHSELNLSSLELGDSALYFCASTVGSWGETQYFGPGTRLLVL.

This sequence joins TRBV7-9 and TRBJ2-7; TRBD2 matches 9 bases. Germline trimming cut 3 bases from V and 1 base from J; bases unmatched to any gene: 10. There are 17 residues in the CDR3. Germline V gene sequence: CDR1 SEHNR, CDR2 FQNEAQ (reference sequence). The CDR3 DNA follows: TGTGCCAGCAGCTTTGGCACCCGACTAGCGGAATCCTACGAGCAGTACTTC. Protein: CASSFGTRLAESYEQYF.

This clone was detected a few times. The chain couples TRBV5-1 to TRBJ2-7; 8 bases align to TRBD1. V lost 2 bases, J lost 4 bases, and 8 bases stayed unmatched. This CDR3 contains 15 residues. Per the germline V gene, CDR1 is SGHRS and CDR2 is YFSETQ. CDR3 DNA sequence: TGCGCCAGCAGCTTTTCCCGAGGACAGGGATACGAGCAGTACTTC. This sequence encodes CASSFSRGQGYEQYF.

This clone was found a few times. The V and J genes are TRBV6-5 and TRBJ2-1, with 10 bases that match TRBD2. CDR1 MNHEY and CDR2 SVGAGI come from the germline V gene. The J segment lost 6 bases and the V segment lost 4 bases, leaving 9 bases of the junction unmatched. The CDR3 is 16 amino acids. This chain's CDR3 is CASSFGSSGRSNEQFF. CDR3 nucleotides: TGTGCCAGCAGTTTCGGGTCTAGCGGGAGATCCAATGAGCAGTTCTTC.

There are a few counts of this clone. The chain uses TRBV6-5 and TRBJ1-6; D is uncertain. V lost 0 bases, J lost 9 bases, and 12 bases lay in between. Germline values: CDR1 MNHEY, CDR2 SVGAGI. The CDR3 runs 15 residues. CDR3: CASSYSVGVASPLHF. The CDR3 nucleotides read TGTGCCAGCAGTTACTCGGTCGGGGTAGCTTCACCCCTCCACTTT.

The chain recombines TRBV6-5 with TRBJ2-7; D remains ambiguous. Germline CDR1 MNHEY, CDR2 SVGAGI. The CDR3 spans 15 residues. V lost 5 bases, J lost 0 bases, and 14 bases lay in between. As DNA, the CDR3 is TGTGCCAGCAGTCGAAACAGAGAAATCTCCTACGAGCAGTACTTC. This gives the protein CASSRNREISYEQYF.

This chain links TRBV14 with TRBJ1-1; D is possibly TRBD1 (5 bases). The CDR3 runs to 16 residues. The germline V and J ends were trimmed by 0 bases and 2 bases, with 13 bases remaining between them. From germline, CDR1 is SGHDN and CDR2 FVKESK. This chain's CDR3 is CASSQDPGVINTEAFF. CDR3 sequence (DNA): TGTGCCAGCAGCCAAGACCCGGGGGTGATTAACACTGAAGCTTTCTTT.

This chain links TRBV7-8 with TRBJ2-6; D is unclear. The CDR3 extends over 16 amino acids. Deletions cut 5 bases from V and 0 bases from J, with 11 bases between. CDR1 is SGHVS and CDR2 is FQNEAQ in the germline V gene. The CDR3 nucleotides are TGTGCCAGCAGCCCGCAGTACAACTCTGGGGCCAACGTCCTGACTTTC. The encoded protein is CASSPQYNSGANVLTF. Looking up the rest from reference TRBV7-8 and TRBJ2-6 gives the full variable domain: GAGVSQSPRYKVAKRGQDVALRCDPISGHVSLFWYQQALGQGPEFLTYFQNEAQLDKSGLPSDRFFAERPEGSVSTLKIQRTQQEDSAVYLCASSPQYNSGANVLTFGAGSRLTVL.

Comments on this clone: A read error may produce the germline difference seen at one junction end. This chain links TRBV12-3 or TRBV12-4 with TRBJ2-5; 9 bases match TRBD2. This CDR3 spans 13 amino acids. This chain's CDR3 is CASSIPPRLAENF. The DNA of the CDR3 is TGTGCCAGCAGTATACCGCCGAGACTAGCGGAAAACTTC.

The chain recombines TRBV28 with TRBJ1-2, with TRBD1 matching over 10 bases. With V trimmed by 8 bases and J by 7 bases, 13 bases remained unmatched. Germline V gene lookup returns CDR1 MDHEN and CDR2 SYDVKM. This CDR3 comprises 15 residues. This CDR3 is CASGPSARTGGGYTF. Written as DNA, the CDR3 is TGTGCCAGCGGACCCTCAGCCCGGACAGGGGGTGGCTACACCTTC.

The chain couples TRBV5-1 to TRBJ2-7, with D possibly matching TRBD2 (5 bases). The germline V gene has CDR1 SGHRS and CDR2 YFSETQ. Between the trimmed V and J ends, which lost 0 bases and 7 bases, there was a span of 20 bases. CDR3 length: 16 amino acids. The CDR3 DNA follows: TGCGCCAGCAGCTTGGGGTCGAGGGATGTGGCTAATGAGCAGTACTTC. It translates to CASSLGSRDVANEQYF. Full variable domain (remainder filled in from reference TRBV5-1 and TRBJ2-7): KAGVTQTPRYLIKTRGQQVTLSCSPISGHRSVSWYQQTPGQGLQFLFEYFSETQRNKGNFPGRFSGRQFSNSRSEMNVSTLELGDSALYLCASSLGSRDVANEQYFGPGTRLTVT.